Given below is one T cell receptor (beta chain) in context. Germline CDR1 reads SGHRS; CDR2 reads YFSETQ. This CDR3 spans 15 amino acids. Trimming shortened V by 7 bases and J by 0 bases, and 14 bases separated the two germline ends. This sample was included in a study of early T cells in non-severe SARS-CoV-2 infection. Individual cDNA molecules were tagged with unique molecular identifiers, the study reported. One entry per CDR3 protein results from TCRdb running MiXCR on the 5' RACE reads. This sample has tens of thousands of distinct CDR3 sequences, with roughly 12% found just once. The specimen was whole blood. This TCR was sampled from an adult who was a healthcare worker with PCR-confirmed SARS-CoV-2 infection or an uninfected control (not recorded which). The chain recombines TRBV5-1 with TRBJ2-1; D not certain. CDR3 coding DNA: TGCGCCAGCGCCAACGGCGGACGCTCCTACAATGAGCAGTTCTTC. Amino acid sequence: CASANGGRSYNEQFF.